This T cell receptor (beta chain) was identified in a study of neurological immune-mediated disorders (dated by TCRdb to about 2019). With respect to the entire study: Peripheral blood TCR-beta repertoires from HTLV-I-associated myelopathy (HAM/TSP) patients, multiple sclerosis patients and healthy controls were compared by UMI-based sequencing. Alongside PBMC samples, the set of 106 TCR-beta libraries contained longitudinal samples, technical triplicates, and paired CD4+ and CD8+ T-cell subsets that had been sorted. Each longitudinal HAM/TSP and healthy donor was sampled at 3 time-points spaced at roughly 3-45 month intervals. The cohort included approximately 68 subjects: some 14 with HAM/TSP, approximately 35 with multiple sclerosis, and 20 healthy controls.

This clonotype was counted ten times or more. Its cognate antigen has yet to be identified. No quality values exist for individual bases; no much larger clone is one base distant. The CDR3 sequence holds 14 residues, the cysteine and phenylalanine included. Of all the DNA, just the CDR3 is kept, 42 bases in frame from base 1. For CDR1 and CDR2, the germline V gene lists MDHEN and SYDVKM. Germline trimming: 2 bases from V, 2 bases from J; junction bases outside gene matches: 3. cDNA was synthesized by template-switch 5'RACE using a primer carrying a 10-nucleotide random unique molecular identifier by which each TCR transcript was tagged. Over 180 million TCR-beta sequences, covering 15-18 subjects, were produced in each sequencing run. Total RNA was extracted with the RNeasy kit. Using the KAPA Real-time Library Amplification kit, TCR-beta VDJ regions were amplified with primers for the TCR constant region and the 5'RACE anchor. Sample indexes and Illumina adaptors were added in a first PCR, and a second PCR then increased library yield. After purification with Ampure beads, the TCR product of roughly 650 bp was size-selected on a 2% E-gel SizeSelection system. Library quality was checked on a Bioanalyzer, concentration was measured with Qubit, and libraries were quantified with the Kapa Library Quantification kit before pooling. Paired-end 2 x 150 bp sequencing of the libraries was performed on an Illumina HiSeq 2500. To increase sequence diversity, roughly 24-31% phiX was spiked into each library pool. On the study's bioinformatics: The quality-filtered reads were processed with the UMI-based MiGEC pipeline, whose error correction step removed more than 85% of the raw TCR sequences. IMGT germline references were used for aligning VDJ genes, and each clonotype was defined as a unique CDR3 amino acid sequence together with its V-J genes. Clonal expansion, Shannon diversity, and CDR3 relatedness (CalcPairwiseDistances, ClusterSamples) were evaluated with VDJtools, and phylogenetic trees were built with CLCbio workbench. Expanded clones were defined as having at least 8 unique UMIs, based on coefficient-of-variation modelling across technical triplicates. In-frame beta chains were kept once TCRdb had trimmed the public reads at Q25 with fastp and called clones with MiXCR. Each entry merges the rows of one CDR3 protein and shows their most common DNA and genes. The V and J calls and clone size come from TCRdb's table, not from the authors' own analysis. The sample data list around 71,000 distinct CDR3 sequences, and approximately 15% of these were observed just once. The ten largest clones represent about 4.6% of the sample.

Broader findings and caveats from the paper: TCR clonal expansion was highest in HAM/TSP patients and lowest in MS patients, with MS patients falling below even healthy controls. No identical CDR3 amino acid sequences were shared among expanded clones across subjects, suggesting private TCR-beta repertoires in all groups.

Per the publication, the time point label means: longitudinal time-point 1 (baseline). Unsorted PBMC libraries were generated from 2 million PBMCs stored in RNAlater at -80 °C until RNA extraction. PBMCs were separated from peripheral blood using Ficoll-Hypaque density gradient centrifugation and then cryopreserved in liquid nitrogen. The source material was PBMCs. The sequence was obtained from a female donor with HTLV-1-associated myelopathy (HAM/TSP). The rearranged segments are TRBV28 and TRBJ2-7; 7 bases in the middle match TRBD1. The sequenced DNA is TGTGCCAGCAGTTTAAGGGACAGAACCTACGAGCAGTACTTC. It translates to CASSLRDRTYEQYF.